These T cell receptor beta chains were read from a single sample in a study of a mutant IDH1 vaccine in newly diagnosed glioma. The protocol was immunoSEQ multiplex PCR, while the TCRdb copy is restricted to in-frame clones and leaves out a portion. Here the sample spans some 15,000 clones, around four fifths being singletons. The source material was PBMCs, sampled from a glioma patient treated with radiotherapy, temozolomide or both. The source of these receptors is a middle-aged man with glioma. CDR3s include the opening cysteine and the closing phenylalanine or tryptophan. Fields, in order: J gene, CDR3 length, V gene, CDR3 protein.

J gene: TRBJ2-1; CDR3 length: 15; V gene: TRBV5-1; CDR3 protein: CASSLDSGARNEQFF
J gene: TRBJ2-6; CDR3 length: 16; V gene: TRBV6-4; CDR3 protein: CASSGEGSSGANVLTF
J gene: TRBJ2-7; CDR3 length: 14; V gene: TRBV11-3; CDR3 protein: CASSLAGNLYEQYF
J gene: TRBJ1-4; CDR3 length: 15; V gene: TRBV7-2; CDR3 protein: CASSAQQGDNEKLFF
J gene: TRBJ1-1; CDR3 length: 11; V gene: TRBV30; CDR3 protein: CAWVLNTEAFF
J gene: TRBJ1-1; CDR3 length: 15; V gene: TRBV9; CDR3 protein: CASSAPGTGNTEAFF
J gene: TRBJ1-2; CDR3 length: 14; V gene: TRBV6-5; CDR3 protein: CASRSLGGGYGYTF
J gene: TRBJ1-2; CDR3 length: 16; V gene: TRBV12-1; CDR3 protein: CASSQDGKSELYGYTF
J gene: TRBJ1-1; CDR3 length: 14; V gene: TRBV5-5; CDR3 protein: CASSLPGYGTEAFF
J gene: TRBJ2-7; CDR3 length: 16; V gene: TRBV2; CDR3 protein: CASSEALASGRGEQYF
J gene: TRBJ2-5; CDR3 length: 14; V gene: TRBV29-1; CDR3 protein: CSVTGARGGETQYF
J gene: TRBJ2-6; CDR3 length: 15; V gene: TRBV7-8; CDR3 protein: CASSPRVSGANVLTF
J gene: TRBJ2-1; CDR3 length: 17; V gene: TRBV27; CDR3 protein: CASTSGGLAGGIDEQFF
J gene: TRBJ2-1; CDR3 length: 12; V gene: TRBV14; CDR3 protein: CASGRAYNEQFF
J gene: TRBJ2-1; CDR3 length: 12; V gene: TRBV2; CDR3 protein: CASTGSVYEQFF
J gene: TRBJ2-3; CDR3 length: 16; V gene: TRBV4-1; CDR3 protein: CASSGGTSGITDTQYF
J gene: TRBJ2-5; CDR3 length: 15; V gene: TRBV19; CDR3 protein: CASRRGQGISETQYF
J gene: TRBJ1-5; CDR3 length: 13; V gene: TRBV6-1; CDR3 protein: CASSERSAQPQHF
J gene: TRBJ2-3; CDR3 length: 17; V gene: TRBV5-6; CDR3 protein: CASSPPPRDHRWDTQYF
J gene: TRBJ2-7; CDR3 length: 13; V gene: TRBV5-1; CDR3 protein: CASSLGQRVEQYF
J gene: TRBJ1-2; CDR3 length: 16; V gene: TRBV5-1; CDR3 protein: CASSPEGPDRVYGYTF
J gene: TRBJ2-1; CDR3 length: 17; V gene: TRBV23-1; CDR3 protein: CASSQDGPQWGYNEQFF
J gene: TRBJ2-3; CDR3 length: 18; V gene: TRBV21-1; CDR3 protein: CASSESYLSNSSTDTQYF
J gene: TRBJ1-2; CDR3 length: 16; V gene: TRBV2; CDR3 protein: CASSKGTGISNYGYTF
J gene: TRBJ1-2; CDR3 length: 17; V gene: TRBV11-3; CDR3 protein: CASSLDLWGRRHHGYTF
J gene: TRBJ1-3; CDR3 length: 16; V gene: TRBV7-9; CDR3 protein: CASSSRDRGMGNTIYF
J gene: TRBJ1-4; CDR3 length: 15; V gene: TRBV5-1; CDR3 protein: CASSLEPAGNEKLFF
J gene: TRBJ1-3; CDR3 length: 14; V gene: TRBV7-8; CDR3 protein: CASSDGGQGNTIYF
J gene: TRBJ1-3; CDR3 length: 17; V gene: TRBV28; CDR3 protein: CASSSVRRGYSGNTIYF
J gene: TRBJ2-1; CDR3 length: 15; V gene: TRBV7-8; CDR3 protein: CASSLIYGRAGEQFF
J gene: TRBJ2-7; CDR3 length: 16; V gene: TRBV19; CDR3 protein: CASSMGEQPNTYEQYF
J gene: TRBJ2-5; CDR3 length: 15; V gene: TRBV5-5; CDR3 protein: CASSLSPVEKETQYF
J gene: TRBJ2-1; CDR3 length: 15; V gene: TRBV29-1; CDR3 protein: CSVEAYGQGAWEQFF
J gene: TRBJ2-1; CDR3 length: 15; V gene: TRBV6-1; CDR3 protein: CASSARLAPDNEQFF
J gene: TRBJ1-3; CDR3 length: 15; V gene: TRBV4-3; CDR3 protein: CASSQVRGVGNTIYF
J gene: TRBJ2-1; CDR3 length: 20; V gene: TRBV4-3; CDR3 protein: CASSQELATSGQSSYNEQFF
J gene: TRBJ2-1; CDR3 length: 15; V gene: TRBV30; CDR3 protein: CAWSGSGSLGDEQFF
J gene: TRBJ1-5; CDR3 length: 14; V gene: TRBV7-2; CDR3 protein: CASGEGHGNQPQHF
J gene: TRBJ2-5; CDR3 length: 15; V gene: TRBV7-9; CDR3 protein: CASSMGQGVGETQYF
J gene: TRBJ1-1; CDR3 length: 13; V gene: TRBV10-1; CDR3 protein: CASSESSITEAFF
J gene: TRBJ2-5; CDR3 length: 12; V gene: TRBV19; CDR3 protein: CASSRGGETQYF
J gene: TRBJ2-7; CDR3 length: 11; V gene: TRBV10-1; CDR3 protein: CASSEGNEQYF
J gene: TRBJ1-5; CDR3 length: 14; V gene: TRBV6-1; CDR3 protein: CASPSWTGNQPQHF
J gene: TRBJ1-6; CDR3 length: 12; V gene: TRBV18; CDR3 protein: CATTSQDSPLHF
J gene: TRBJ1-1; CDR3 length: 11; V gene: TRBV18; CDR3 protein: CASRRGDEAFF
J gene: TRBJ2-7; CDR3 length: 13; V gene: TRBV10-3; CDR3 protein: CAVTSENSYEQYF
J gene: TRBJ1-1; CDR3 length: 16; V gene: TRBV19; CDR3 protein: CASSRTGGGQNTEAFF
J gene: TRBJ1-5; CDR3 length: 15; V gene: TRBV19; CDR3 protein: CASSIRAGNNQPQHF
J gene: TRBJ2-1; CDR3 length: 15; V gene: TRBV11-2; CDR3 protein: CASSPPGGPNNEQFF
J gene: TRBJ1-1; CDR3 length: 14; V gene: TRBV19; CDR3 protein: CASRPGQGIPEAFF
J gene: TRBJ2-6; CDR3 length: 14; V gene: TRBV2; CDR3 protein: CANTRVSGANVLTF
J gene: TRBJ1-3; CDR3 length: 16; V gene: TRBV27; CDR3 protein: CASSLEGGPGPNTIYF
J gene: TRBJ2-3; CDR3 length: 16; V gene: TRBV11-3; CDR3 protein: CASSPGTGESTDTQYF
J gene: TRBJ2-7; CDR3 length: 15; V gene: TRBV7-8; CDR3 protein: CASSSMTSGSYEQYF
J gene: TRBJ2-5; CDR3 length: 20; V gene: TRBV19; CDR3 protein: CASSLSAGGLSNSVQETQYF
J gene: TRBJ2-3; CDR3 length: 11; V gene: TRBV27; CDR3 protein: CASTHTDTQYF
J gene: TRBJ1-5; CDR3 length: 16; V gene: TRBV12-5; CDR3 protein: CASGLSPLGLRQPQHF
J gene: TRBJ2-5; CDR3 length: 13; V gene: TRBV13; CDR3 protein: CASSPGFKETQYF